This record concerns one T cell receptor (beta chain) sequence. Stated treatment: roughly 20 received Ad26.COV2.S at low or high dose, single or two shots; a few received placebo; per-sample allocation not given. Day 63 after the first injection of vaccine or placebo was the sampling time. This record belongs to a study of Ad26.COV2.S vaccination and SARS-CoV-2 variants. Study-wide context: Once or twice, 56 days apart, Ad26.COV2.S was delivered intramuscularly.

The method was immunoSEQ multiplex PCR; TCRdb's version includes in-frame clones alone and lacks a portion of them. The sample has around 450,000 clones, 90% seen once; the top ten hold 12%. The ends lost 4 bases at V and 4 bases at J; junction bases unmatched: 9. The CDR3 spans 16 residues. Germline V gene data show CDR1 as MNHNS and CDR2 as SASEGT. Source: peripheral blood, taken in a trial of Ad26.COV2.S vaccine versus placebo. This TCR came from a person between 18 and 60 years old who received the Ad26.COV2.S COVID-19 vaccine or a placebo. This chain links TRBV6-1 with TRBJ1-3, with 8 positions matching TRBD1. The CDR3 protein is CASSGITDREGNTIYF. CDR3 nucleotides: TGTGCCAGCAGTGGGATAACGGACAGGGAGGGAAACACCATATATTTT.